The 24 T cell receptor beta chains given below trace back to one sample, sequenced in a study of spatial heterogeneity in lung cancer. Each CDR3 protein gets one entry after TCRdb re-called the 5' RACE reads with MiXCR. Among around 60,000 distinct CDR3 sequences listed, less than 10% were seen once. Documented time point: sample taken at primary tumor resection. TCRs were sequenced from unsorted whole RNA of tumor, nontumor lung or PBMC. The starting material was PBMCs, obtained at surgery. These TCRs come from a female donor with early-stage non-small cell lung cancer.

A few counts support this clonotype. The rearrangement uses TRBV5-1 and TRBJ1-1; 12 nucleotides line up with TRBD1. CDR1 is SGHRS and CDR2 is YFSETQ in the germline V gene. Trimming at V came to 7 bases and at J to 11 bases, leaving 9 bases not matched to a gene. The CDR3 runs 13 residues. In DNA form, the CDR3 reads TGCGCCAGCTCACCGGGACAGGGGGCGATTGCTTTCTTT. Protein: CASSPGQGAIAFF.

There are many counts of this clonotype. The gene calls are TRBV12-3 or TRBV12-4 and TRBJ2-3; 9 bases are a match to TRBD1. This CDR3 is built from 16 residues. Trimming removed 5 bases from V and 4 bases from J; junction bases left unmatched: 10. The DNA for the CDR3 is TGTGCCAGCAGTCCGCCGGGACAGGGCATGGCAGATACGCAGTATTTT. Translating it yields CASSPPGQGMADTQYF.

The rearrangement uses TRBV28 and TRBJ1-6; TRBD1 matches 11 bases. CDR3 size: 14 residues. The V segment lost 6 bases and the J segment 14 bases; nucleotides outside the gene matches: 9. Germline-derived CDR1 and CDR2 are MDHEN and SYDVKM. CDR3: CASSPGQGVGALHF. In DNA, the CDR3 is TGTGCCAGCAGCCCGGGACAGGGGGTTGGAGCCCTCCACTTT.

This clonotype was seen at least ten times. This chain joins TRBV4-2 and TRBJ1-3, with a tentative D call TRBD1 (5 bases). The CDR3 loop spans 14 amino acids. Germline V gene lookup returns CDR1 LGHNA and CDR2 YNFKEQ. Trimming left V 2 bases short and J 4 bases short, with 9 bases between. Here the CDR3 reads CASSQLQGGNTIYF. The CDR3 coding sequence is TGTGCCAGCAGCCAATTGCAGGGAGGAAACACCATATATTTT.

The rearrangement links TRBV4-2 to TRBJ1-1; no clear D. The V gene lost 1 base and the J gene lost 1 base, with 7 bases spanning the gap. Per the germline V gene, CDR1 is LGHNA and CDR2 is YNFKEQ. The CDR3 is 14 residues long. The CDR3 region is CASSQVAPNTEAFF. In DNA form, the CDR3 reads TGTGCCAGCAGCCAAGTTGCCCCGAACACTGAAGCTTTCTTT.

The J gene is TRBJ1-5, the V gene TRBV2, with D unclear. Germline CDR1 reads SNHLY; CDR2 reads FYNNEI. The V end was cut by 2 bases, the J end by 6 bases, with 8 bases between. The CDR3 spans 13 residues. Here the CDR3 reads CASSEQFGQPQHF. CDR3 in DNA: TGTGCCAGCAGTGAACAGTTCGGTCAGCCCCAGCATTTT.

The rearrangement links TRBV30 to TRBJ1-3; D is ambiguous. CDR1 and CDR2 (germline): GTSNPN, SVGIG (reference sequence). The CDR3 contains 14 residues. Trimming shortened V by 3 bases and J by 0 bases, and 9 bases separated the two germline ends. CDR3 in amino acids: CAWRATVSGNTIYF. CDR3 nucleotide sequence: TGTGCCTGGAGAGCAACAGTCTCTGGAAACACCATATATTTT.

The gene calls are TRBV20-1 and TRBJ1-3; no clear D gene. Per germline, CDR1 DFQATT and CDR2 SNEGSKA (reference sequence). Trimming removed 5 bases at V and 2 bases at J, with 10 bases between. CDR3 size: 13 residues. The CDR3 DNA follows: TGCAGTGCTTCAAATCAGGCTGGAAACACCATATATTTT. Amino acid sequence: CSASNQAGNTIYF.

The V gene is TRBV7-2, the J gene TRBJ2-3; D unclear. The CDR3 is 14 residues long. V was shortened by 8 bases and J by 3 bases, with 15 bases between the two germline ends. The germline gives CDR1 SGHTA, CDR2 FQGNSA. The CDR3 reads CASAKAARTDTQYF. Here the CDR3 DNA reads TGTGCCAGCGCAAAGGCGGCTCGAACAGATACGCAGTATTTT.

This clonotype was seen ten or more times. CDR3 loop: CASSSQGFETQYF. The CDR3 coding sequence is TGTGCCAGCAGCTCGCAGGGTTTTGAGACCCAGTACTTC. The chain combines TRBV7-9 with TRBJ2-5, with D tentatively TRBD1 (5 bases). The germline CDR1 and CDR2 sequences are SEHNR and FQNEAQ (reference sequence). The CDR3 has 13 residues. The V and J ends lost 4 bases and 5 bases respectively, with 11 bases between them. Using reference TRBV7-9 and TRBJ2-5 for the parts outside the CDR3, the full variable domain is DTGVSQNPRHKITKRGQNVTFRCDPISEHNRLYWYRQTLGQGPEFLTYFQNEAQLEKSRLLSDRFSAERPKGSFSTLEIQRTEQGDSAMYLCASSSQGFETQYFGPGTRLLVL.

This clonotype showed up many times. The chain uses TRBV6-1 and TRBJ2-7, with D possibly TRBD1 on 7 matching bases. CDR1 and CDR2 from the germline V gene are MNHNS and SASEGT. CDR3 length: 16 amino acids. V was shortened by 6 bases and J by 3 bases, with 21 bases between the two germline ends. The CDR3 nucleotides read TGTGCCAGCAGGCCCGCGGAGACAGGGAGGAACTACGAGCAGTACTTC. Amino acid sequence: CASRPAETGRNYEQYF.

V is TRBV7-9 and J is TRBJ2-1; 12 bases are shared with TRBD2. Germline-derived CDR1 and CDR2 are SEHNR and FQNEAQ (reference sequence). The CDR3 contains 18 residues. V trimming: 5 bases; J trimming: 2 bases; junction bases outside the gene matches: 10. The CDR3 DNA sequence: TGTGCCAGCAGCCTTAAGACTAGCGGGAGAATGACCTACAATGAGCAGTTCTTC. Translation: CASSLKTSGRMTYNEQFF.

This clonotype has at least ten counts. The chain employs TRBV2 and TRBJ2-7; D is perhaps TRBD2 (5 bases). CDR1 SNHLY and CDR2 FYNNEI come from the germline V gene. Trimming shortened V by 2 bases and J by 3 bases, and 14 bases separated the two germline ends. The CDR3 consists of 15 residues. The DNA of the CDR3 is TGTGCCAGCAGTGAATCTAGCCCCACTCACTACGAGCAGTACTTC. It specifies CASSESSPTHYEQYF.

This clonotype has a handful of counts. The chain joins TRBV10-2 to TRBJ2-1; TRBD2 might be the D (5 bases). CDR3 size: 14 residues. Germline CDR1 reads WSHSY; CDR2 reads SAAADI. Trimming took off 3 bases at V and 5 bases at J, with 11 bases between the two ends. This CDR3 is CASSDQRRHNEQFF. Written as DNA, the CDR3 is TGCGCCAGCAGTGATCAGCGGAGGCACAATGAGCAGTTCTTC.

This clonotype was seen a handful of times. The rearrangement links TRBV7-9 to TRBJ2-7, with 7 bases that match TRBD1. This CDR3 has 13 residues. The V segment lost 5 bases and the J segment 7 bases; nucleotides outside the gene matches: 8. The germline gives CDR1 SEHNR, CDR2 FQNEAQ (reference sequence). The CDR3 DNA reads TGTGCCAGCAGCCCGAGGACAGGATGGGAGCAGTACTTC. It specifies CASSPRTGWEQYF.

This clonotype was observed a handful of times. The J gene is TRBJ1-3, the V gene TRBV4-1; D uncertain. The CDR3 runs to 12 residues. V gave up 4 bases and J gave up 8 bases, with 9 bases separating them. Germline V gives CDR1 MGHRA, CDR2 YSYEKL. The CDR3 is CASSLAMDTIYF. CDR3 nucleotides: TGCGCCAGCAGCCTAGCTATGGACACCATATATTTT.

The sample holds many counts of this clonotype. DNA for the CDR3: TGTGCCAGCAGCTTAGGTTACCAGTCTTTTACGAACACCGGGGAGCTGTTTTTT. Translating gives CASSLGYQSFTNTGELFF. The J gene is TRBJ2-2, the V gene TRBV7-8; D is undetermined. V lost 1 base, J lost 0 bases, and 15 bases lay in between. There are 18 residues in the CDR3. CDR1 is SGHVS, CDR2 FQNEAQ, per germline.

This clonotype was picked up a small number of times. This chain connects TRBV11-1 to TRBJ2-7; 7 bases align to TRBD1. The CDR3 is 14 residues long. The junction had 4 bases not matched to a gene; V was cut back by 5 bases and J by 0 bases. Germline CDR1 reads SGHAT; CDR2 reads FQDESV (reference sequence). CDR3 protein: CASSQGDISYEQYV. In nucleotides, the CDR3 is TGTGCCAGCAGCCAGGGGGACATCTCCTACGAGCAGTACGTC.

Worth noting for this clonotype: This may arise from a read error, as a much more abundant clone is one base away. The rearrangement joins TRBV20-1 to TRBJ1-1, with D hard to call. This CDR3 has 13 amino acids. CDR1 DFQATT and CDR2 SNEGSKA come from the germline V gene (reference sequence). Written as DNA, the CDR3 is TGCAGTTTCCTCTTTGGACCGAACATTGAAGCTTTCTTT. Its protein is CSFLFGPNIEAFF.

This clonotype has a count of ten or more. This chain uses TRBV6-5 with TRBJ2-5; TRBD2 matches 14 bases. The CDR3 extends over 16 amino acids. The germline CDR1 and CDR2 sequences are MNHEY and SVGAGI. Unmatched junction bases numbered 9, after V lost 7 bases and J lost 5 bases. The DNA of the CDR3 is TGTGCCAGCACCTACAAGGGACTAGCGGGAGTGGAGACCCAGTACTTC. As protein: CASTYKGLAGVETQYF.

This clonotype was seen a few times. The chain joins TRBV28 to TRBJ1-1, with a weak D call TRBD1 (6 bases). Germline CDR1 and CDR2: MDHEN and SYDVKM. V gave up 7 bases and J gave up 4 bases, with 13 bases separating them. CDR3 length: 13 amino acids. DNA for the CDR3: TGTGCCAGCAAGGCAGGGGAAGGCACTGAAGCTTTCTTT. Translating gives CASKAGEGTEAFF. Together with reference TRBV28 and TRBJ1-1, the CDR3 gives the full variable domain: DVKVTQSSRYLVKRTGEKVFLECVQDMDHENMFWYRQDPGLGLRLIYFSYDVKMKEKGDIPEGYSVSREKKERFSLILESASTNQTSMYLCASKAGEGTEAFFGQGTRLTVV.

This clonotype was seen a few times. V usage is TRBV20-1 and J usage is TRBJ1-5; D possibly corresponds to TRBD1 (6 bases). The CDR3 is 15 residues long. Per the germline V gene, CDR1 is DFQATT and CDR2 is SNEGSKA (reference sequence). V was pared by 6 bases and J by 9 bases, with 24 bases between. Here the CDR3 reads CSAPSGQTTQGPQHF. The CDR3 DNA follows: TGCAGTGCCCCTTCCGGACAGACTACCCAGGGGCCCCAGCATTTT.

In this sample, this clonotype turned up many times. V gene TRBV6-5 combines with J gene TRBJ2-3; 7 nucleotides align to TRBD2. The germline gives CDR1 MNHEY, CDR2 SVGAGI. The CDR3 consists of 16 residues. Unmatched junction bases numbered 10, after V lost 7 bases and J lost 0 bases. The CDR3 nucleotides read TGTGCCAGCAACAACGGGGAGGGTAGGAGCACAGATACGCAGTATTTT. Amino acid sequence: CASNNGEGRSTDTQYF.

The sample holds a few counts of this clonotype. The gene calls are TRBV3-1 and TRBJ1-2; the D is unclear. Per germline, CDR1 LGHDT and CDR2 YNNKEL (reference sequence). Trimming removed 0 bases from V and 8 bases from J, with 10 bases in between. CDR3 length: 13 amino acids. Written as DNA, the CDR3 is TGTGCCAGCAGCCAAGATAGTAGGCCCGGCTACACCTTC. Its translation is CASSQDSRPGYTF.